What follows describes a single T cell receptor beta chain. TCRdb keeps only in-frame clones here, not all; method: immunoSEQ multiplex PCR. The table has about 66,000 clones, roughly 88% seen once. This sample was included in a study of blood T cell repertoires in COVID-19. About the research overall: Samples representing acute and convalescent COVID-19 were sourced from the United States, Italy and Spain. From T cells, B-cell-depleted T cells, or PBMCs came the material, which was cDNA or gDNA.

Material for sequencing was peripheral blood. The receptor was isolated from a woman between 65 and 79 years old with acute or convalescent COVID-19.

The CDR3 is CASSLQGASYNEQFF. CDR3 in DNA: TGCGCCAGCAGCTTACAGGGGGCCTCCTACAATGAGCAGTTCTTC. J is TRBJ2-1 and V is TRBV5-1, with 9 nucleotides matching TRBD1. The CDR3 extends over 15 amino acids. Germline assignment: CDR1 SGHRS and CDR2 YFSETQ. Germline trimming cut 2 bases from V and 0 bases from J; bases unmatched to any gene: 0. Drawing the rest from reference TRBV5-1 and TRBJ2-1, the complete variable domain is KAGVTQTPRYLIKTRGQQVTLSCSPISGHRSVSWYQQTPGQGLQFLFEYFSETQRNKGNFPGRFSGRQFSNSRSEMNVSTLELGDSALYLCASSLQGASYNEQFFGPGTRLTVL.